The clone carrying this T cell receptor (beta chain) has only a few counts. These data originate in a study of blood T cells in healthy people across ages. The germline CDR1 and CDR2 sequences are MDHEN and SYDVKM. V lost 2 bases and J 2 bases, leaving 7 bases between the germline ends. The CDR3 consists of 14 residues. Sample-barcoded 5' priming and a J-beta primer mix drove a second PCR of 7 to 11 cycles. Each CDR3 protein is one row after TCRdb ran MiXCR on the 5' RACE reads. The data contain 800,000 to 1,300,000 distinct CDR3 sequences, around 27% of them seen just once; the ten biggest clones take up approximately 0.75%. This sample also belongs to another study, concerning T cells of mothers and their children.

Sequencing was done on a sample of blood. V gene TRBV28 combines with J gene TRBJ1-5, with a possible D match to TRBD1 (5 bases). The TCR comes from a girl aged 2 to 10 in good health. Here the CDR3 reads CASSLPGGNQPQHF. Written as DNA, the CDR3 is TGTGCCAGCAGTTTACCGGGGGGCAATCAGCCCCAGCATTTT.